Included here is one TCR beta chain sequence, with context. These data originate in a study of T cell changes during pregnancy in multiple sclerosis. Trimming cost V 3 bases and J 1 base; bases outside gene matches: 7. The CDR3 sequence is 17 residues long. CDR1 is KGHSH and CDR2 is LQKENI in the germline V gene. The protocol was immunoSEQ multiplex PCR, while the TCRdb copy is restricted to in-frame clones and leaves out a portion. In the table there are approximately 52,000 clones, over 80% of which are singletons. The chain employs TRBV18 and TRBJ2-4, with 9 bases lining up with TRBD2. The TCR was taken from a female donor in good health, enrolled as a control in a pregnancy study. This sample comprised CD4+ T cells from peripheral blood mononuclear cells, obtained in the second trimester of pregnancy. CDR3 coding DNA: TGTGCCAGCTCACCCCAATTTAGCGGGAGCGCCAAAAACATTCAGTACTTC. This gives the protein CASSPQFSGSAKNIQYF. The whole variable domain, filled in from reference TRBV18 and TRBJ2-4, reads NAGVMQNPRHLVRRRGQEARLRCSPMKGHSHVYWYRQLPEEGLKFMVYLQKENIIDESGMPKERFSAEFPKEGPSILRIQQVVRGDSAAYFCASSPQFSGSAKNIQYFGAGTRLSVL.